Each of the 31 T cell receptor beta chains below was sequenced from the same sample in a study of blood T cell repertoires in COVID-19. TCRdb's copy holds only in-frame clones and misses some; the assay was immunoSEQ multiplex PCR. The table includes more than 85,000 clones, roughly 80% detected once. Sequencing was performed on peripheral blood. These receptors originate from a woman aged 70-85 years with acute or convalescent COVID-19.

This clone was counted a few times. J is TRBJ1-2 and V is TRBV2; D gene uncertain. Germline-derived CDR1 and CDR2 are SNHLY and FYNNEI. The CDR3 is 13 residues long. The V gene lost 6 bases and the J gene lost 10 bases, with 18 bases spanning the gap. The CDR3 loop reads CASRDGFSGFYTF. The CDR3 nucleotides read TGTGCCAGCAGAGACGGCTTTAGCGGGTTCTACACCTTC.

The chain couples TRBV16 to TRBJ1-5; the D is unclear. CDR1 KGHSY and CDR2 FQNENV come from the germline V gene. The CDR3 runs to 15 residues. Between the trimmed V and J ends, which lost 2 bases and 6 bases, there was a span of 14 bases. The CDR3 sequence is CASSQPGFTGQPQHF. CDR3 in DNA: TGTGCCAGCAGCCAACCGGGATTTACGGGTCAGCCCCAGCATTTT. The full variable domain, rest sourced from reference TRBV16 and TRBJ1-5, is GEEVAQTPKHLVRGEGQKAKLYCAPIKGHSYVFWYQQVLKNEFKFLISFQNENVFDETGMPKERFSAKCLPNSPCSLEIQATKLEDSAVYFCASSQPGFTGQPQHFGDGTRLSIL.

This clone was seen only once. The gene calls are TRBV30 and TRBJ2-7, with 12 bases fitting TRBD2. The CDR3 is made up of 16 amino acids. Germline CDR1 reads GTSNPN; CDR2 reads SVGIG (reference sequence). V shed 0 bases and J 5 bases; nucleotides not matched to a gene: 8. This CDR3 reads CAWSVPRTSGKNEQYF. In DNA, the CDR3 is TGTGCCTGGAGTGTACCCCGGACTAGCGGGAAGAACGAGCAGTACTTC.

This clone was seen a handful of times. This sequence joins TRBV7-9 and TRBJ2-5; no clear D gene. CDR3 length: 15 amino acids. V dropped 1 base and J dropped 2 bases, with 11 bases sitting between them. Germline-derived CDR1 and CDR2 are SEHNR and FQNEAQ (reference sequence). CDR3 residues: CASSLVFARQETQYF. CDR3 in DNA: TGTGCCAGCAGCTTAGTGTTCGCGCGACAAGAGACCCAGTACTTC.

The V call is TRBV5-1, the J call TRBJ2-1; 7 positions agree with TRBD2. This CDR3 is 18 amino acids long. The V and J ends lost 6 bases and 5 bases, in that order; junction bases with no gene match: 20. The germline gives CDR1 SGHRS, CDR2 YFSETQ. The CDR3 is CASKQGGVMASKDNEQFF. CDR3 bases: TGCGCCAGCAAGCAGGGAGGGGTGATGGCTAGCAAGGACAATGAGCAGTTCTTC.

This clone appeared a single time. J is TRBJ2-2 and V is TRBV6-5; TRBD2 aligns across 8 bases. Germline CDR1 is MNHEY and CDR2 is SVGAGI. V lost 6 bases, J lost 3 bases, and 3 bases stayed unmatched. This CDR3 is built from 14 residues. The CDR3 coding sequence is TGTGCCAGCAGAGCGGGAGTTGACACCGGGGAGCTGTTTTTT. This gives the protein CASRAGVDTGELFF.

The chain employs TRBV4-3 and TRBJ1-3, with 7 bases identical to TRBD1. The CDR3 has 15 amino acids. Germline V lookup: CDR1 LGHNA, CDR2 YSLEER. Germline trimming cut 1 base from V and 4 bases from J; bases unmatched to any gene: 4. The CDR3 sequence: CASSQARGAGNTIYF. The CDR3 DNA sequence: TGCGCCAGCAGCCAAGCCAGGGGGGCGGGAAACACCATATATTTT.

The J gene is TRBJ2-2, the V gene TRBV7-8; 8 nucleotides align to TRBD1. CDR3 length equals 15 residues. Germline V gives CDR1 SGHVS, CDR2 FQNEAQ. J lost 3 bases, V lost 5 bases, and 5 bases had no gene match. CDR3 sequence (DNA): TGTGCCAGCAGCCTTGGACAGGGACACACCGGGGAGCTGTTTTTT. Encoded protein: CASSLGQGHTGELFF.

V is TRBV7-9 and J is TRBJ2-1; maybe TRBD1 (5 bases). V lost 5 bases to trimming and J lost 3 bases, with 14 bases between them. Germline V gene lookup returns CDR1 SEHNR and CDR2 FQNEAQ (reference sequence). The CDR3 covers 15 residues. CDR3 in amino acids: CASSVTGHRYNEQFF. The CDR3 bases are TGTGCCAGCAGCGTTACAGGACACCGCTACAATGAGCAGTTCTTC.

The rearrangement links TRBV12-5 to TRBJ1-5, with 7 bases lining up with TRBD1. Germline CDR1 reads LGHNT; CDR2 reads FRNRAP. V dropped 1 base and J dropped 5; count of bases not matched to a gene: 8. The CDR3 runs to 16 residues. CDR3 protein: CASGLGGRQGHQPQHF. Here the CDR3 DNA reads TGTGCTAGTGGTTTGGGGGGGAGACAGGGTCATCAGCCCCAGCATTTT.

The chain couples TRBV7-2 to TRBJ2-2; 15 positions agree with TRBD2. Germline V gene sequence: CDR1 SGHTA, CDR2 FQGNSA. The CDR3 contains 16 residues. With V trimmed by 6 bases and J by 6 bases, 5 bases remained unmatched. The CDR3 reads CASRLGLAGGPGELFF. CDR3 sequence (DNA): TGTGCCAGCAGACTTGGACTAGCGGGAGGGCCCGGGGAGCTGTTTTTT.

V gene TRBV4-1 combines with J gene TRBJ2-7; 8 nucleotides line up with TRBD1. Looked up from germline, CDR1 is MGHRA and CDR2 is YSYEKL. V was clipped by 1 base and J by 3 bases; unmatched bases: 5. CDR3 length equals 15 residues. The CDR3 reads CASSQGGQEYYEQYF. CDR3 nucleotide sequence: TGCGCCAGCAGCCAAGGGGGACAGGAGTACTACGAGCAGTACTTC.

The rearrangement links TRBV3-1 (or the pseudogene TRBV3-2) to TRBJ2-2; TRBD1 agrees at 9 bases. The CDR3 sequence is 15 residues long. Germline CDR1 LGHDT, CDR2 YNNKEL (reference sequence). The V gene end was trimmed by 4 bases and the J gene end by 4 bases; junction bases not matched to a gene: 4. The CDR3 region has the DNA TGTGCCAGCAGCCGACAGGGGGTCTCCACCGGGGAGCTGTTTTTT. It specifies CASSRQGVSTGELFF.

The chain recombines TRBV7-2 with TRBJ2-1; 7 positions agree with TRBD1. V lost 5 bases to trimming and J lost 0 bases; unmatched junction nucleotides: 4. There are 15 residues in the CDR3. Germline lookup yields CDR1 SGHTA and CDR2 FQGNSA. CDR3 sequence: CASSQAGGSYNEQFF. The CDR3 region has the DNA TGTGCCAGCAGCCAGGCAGGGGGCTCCTACAATGAGCAGTTCTTC.

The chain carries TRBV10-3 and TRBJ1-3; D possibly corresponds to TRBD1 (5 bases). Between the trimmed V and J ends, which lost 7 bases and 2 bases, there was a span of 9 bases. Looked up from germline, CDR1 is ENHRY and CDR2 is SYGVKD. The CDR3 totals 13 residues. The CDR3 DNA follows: TGTGCCATCATGGACAATACTGGAAACACCATATATTTT. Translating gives CAIMDNTGNTIYF.

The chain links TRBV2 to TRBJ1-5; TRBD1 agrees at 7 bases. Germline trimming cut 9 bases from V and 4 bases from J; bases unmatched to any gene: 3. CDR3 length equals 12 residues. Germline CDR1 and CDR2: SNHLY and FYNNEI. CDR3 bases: TGTGCCAGTTTACAGGGGAATCAGCCCCAGCATTTT. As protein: CASLQGNQPQHF.

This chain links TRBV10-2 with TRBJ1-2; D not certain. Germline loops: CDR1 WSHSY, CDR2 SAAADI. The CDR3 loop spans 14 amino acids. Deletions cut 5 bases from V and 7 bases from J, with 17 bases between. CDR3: CASSPQATVLGYTF. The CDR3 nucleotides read TGCGCCAGCAGTCCGCAGGCTACCGTACTTGGCTACACCTTC.

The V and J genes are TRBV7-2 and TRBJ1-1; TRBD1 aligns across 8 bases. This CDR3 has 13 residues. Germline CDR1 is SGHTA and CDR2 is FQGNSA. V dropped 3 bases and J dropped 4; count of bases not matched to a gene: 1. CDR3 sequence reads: CASSLTGVTEAFF. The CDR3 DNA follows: TGTGCCAGCAGCTTGACAGGGGTCACTGAAGCTTTCTTT.

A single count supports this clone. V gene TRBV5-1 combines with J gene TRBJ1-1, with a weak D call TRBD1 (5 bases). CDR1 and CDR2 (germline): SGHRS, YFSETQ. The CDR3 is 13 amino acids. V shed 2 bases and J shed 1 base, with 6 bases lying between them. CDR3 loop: CASSLGENTEAFF. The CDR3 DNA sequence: TGCGCCAGCAGCTTAGGGGAGAACACTGAAGCTTTCTTT. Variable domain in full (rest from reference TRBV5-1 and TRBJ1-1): KAGVTQTPRYLIKTRGQQVTLSCSPISGHRSVSWYQQTPGQGLQFLFEYFSETQRNKGNFPGRFSGRQFSNSRSEMNVSTLELGDSALYLCASSLGENTEAFFGQGTRLTVV.

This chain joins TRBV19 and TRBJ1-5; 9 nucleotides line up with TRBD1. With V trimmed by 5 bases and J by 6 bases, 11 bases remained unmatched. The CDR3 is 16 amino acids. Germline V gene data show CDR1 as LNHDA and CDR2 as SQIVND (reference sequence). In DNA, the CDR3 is TGTGCCAGTAGTCCAGTAGGACAGGGGCTAAGTCAGCCCCAGCATTTT. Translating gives CASSPVGQGLSQPQHF.

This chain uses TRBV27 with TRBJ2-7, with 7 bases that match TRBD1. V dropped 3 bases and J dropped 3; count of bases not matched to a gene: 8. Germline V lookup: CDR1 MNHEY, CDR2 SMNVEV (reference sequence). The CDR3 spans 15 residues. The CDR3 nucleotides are TGTGCCAGCAGTTTCACAGGGGTATTGGTCTACGAGCAGTACTTC. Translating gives CASSFTGVLVYEQYF.

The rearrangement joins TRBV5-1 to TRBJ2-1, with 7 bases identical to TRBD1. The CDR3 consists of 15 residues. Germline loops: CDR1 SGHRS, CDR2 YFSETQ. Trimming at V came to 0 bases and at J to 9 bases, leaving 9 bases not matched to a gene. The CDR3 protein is CASSLAADPGGEQFF. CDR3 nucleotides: TGCGCCAGCAGCTTGGCCGCGGATCCAGGGGGTGAGCAGTTCTTC.

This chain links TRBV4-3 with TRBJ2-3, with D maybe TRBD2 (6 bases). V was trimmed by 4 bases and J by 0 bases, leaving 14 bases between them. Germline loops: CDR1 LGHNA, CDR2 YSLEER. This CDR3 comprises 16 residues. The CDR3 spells CASSLGSRASTDTQYF. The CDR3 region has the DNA TGCGCCAGCAGCCTCGGGAGCAGGGCCAGCACAGATACGCAGTATTTT.

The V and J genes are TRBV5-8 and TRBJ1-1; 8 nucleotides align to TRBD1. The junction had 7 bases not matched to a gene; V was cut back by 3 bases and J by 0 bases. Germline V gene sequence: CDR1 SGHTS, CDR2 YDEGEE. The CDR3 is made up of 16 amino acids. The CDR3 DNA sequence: TGTGCCAGCAGCTCAGGGACAGGCGTAATGAACACTGAAGCTTTCTTT. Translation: CASSSGTGVMNTEAFF.

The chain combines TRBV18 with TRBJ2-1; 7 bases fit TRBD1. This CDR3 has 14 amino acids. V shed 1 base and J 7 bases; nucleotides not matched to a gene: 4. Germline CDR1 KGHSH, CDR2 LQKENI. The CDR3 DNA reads TGTGCCAGCTCACCACGGTCACAGGGGAATGAGCAGTTCTTC. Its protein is CASSPRSQGNEQFF.

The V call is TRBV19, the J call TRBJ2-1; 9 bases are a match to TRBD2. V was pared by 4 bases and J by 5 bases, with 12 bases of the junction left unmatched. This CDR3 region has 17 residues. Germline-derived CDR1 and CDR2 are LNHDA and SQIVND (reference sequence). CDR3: CASSTYSSGRPNNEQFF. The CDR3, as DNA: TGTGCCAGTAGTACCTATTCCAGCGGGAGGCCCAACAATGAGCAGTTCTTC.

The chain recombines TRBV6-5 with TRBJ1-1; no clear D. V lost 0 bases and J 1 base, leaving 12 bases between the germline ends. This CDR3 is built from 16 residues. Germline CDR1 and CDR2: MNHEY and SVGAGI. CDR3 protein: CASSYSSGRPNTEAFF. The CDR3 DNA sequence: TGTGCCAGCAGTTACTCGAGCGGCAGGCCGAACACTGAAGCTTTCTTT.

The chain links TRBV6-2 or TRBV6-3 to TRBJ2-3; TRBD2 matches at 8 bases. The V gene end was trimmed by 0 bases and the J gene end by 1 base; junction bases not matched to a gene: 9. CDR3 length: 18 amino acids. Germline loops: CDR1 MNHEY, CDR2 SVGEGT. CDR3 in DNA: TGTGCCAGCAGTTACTCACGACGAGCGGGGGTCGGCACAGATACGCAGTATTTT. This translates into CASSYSRRAGVGTDTQYF.

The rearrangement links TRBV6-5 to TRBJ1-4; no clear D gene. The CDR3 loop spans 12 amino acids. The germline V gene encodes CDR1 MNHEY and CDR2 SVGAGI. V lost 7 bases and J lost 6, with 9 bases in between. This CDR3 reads CASTLSHEKLFF. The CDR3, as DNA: TGTGCCAGCACCCTGAGCCATGAAAAACTGTTTTTT.

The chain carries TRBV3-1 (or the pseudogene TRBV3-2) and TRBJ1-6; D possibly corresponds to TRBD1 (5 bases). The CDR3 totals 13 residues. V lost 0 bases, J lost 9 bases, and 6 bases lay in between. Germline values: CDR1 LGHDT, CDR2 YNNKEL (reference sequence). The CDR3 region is CASSQEGVSPLHF. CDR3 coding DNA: TGTGCCAGCAGCCAAGAAGGGGTTTCACCCCTCCACTTT.

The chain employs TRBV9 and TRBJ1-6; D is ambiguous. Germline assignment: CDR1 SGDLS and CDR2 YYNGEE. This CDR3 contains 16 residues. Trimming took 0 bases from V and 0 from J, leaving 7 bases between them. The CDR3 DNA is TGTGCCAGCAGCGTAGGTGGGAGCTCCTATAATTCACCCCTCCACTTT. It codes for CASSVGGSSYNSPLHF.